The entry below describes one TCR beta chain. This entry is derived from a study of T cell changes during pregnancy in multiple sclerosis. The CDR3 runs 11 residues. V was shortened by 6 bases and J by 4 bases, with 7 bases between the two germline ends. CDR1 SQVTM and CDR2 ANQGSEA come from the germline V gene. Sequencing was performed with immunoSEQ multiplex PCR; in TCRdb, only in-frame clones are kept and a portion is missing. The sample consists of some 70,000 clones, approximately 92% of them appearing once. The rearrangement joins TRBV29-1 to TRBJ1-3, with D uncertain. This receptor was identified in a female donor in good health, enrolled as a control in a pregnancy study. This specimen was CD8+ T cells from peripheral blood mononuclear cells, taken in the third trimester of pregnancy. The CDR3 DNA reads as TGCAGCGTGTCTAAAGGAAACACCATATATTTT. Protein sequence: CSVSKGNTIYF.